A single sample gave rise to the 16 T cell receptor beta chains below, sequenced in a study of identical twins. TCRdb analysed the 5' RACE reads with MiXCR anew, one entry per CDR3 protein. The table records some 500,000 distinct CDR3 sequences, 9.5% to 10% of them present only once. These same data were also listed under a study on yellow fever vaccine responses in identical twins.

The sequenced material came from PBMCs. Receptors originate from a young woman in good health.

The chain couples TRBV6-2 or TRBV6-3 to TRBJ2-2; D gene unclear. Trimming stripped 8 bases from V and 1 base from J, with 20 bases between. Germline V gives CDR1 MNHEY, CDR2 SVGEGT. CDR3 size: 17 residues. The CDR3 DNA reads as TGTGCCAGCGGATCGTCCCAGTGGGGATTGAACACCGGGGAGCTGTTTTTT. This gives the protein CASGSSQWGLNTGELFF.

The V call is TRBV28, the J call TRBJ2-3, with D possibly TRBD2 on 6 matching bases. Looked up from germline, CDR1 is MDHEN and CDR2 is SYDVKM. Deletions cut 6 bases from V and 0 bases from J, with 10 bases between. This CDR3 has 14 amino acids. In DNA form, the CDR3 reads TGTGCCAGCAGCGGACGGGAGAGCACAGATACGCAGTATTTT. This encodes CASSGRESTDTQYF.

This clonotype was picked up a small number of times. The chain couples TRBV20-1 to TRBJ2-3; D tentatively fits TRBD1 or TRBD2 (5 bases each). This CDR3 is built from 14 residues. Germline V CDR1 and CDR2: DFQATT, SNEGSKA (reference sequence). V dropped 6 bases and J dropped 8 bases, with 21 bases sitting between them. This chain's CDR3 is CSAPRGRWGPTQYF. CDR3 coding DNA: TGCAGTGCACCCCGGGGTCGTTGGGGCCCTACGCAGTATTTT.

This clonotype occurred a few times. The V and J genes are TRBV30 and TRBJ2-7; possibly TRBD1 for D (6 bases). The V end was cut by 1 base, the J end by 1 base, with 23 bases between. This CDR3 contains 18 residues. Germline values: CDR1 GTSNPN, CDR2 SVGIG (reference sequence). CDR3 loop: CAWSGPQPTGYGSYEQYF. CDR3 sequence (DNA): TGTGCCTGGAGTGGTCCACAACCTACAGGGTACGGTTCCTACGAGCAGTACTTC.

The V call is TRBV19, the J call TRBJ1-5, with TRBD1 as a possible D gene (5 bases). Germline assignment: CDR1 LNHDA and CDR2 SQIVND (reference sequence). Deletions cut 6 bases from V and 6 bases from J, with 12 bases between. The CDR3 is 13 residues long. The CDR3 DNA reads TGTGCCAGTAGACCGCGTGGGGGTCAGCCCCAGCATTTT. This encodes CASRPRGGQPQHF. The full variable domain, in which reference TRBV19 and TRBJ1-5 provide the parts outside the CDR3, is DGGITQSPKYLFRKEGQNVTLSCEQNLNHDAMYWYRQDPGQGLRLIYYSQIVNDFQKGDIAEGYSVSREKKESFPLTVTSAQKNPTAFYLCASRPRGGQPQHFGDGTRLSIL.

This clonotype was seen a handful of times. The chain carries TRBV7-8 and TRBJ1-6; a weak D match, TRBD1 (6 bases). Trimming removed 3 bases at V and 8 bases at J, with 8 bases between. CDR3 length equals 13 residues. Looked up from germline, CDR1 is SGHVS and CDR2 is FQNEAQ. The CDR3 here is CASSLRTDSPLHF. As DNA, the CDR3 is TGTGCCAGCAGCTTGAGGACAGATTCACCCCTCCACTTT. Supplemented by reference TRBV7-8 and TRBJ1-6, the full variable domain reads GAGVSQSPRYKVAKRGQDVALRCDPISGHVSLFWYQQALGQGPEFLTYFQNEAQLDKSGLPSDRFFAERPEGSVSTLKIQRTQQEDSAVYLCASSLRTDSPLHFGNGTRLTVT.

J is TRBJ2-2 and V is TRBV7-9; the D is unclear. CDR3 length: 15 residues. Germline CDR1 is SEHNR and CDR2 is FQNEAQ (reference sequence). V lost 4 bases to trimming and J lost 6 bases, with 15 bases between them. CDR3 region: CASSSLPSRAGELFF. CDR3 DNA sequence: TGTGCCAGCAGCTCCCTTCCAAGTAGGGCCGGGGAGCTGTTTTTT.

Here the CDR3 DNA reads TGTGCCAGCAGTCCACAAGCGGGGGTTGTTAACGAGCAGTACTTC. Protein sequence: CASSPQAGVVNEQYF. The V call is TRBV27, the J call TRBJ2-7; 8 nucleotides match TRBD2. Looked up from germline, CDR1 is MNHEY and CDR2 is SMNVEV (reference sequence). The CDR3 is 15 residues long. The ends lost 5 bases at V and 5 bases at J; junction bases unmatched: 11.

CDR3 amino acids: CSVHLAPGQGGTGANVLTF. Here the CDR3 DNA reads TGCAGTGTACACCTTGCCCCGGGACAGGGGGGGACTGGGGCCAACGTCCTGACTTTC. This rearrangement joins TRBV20-1 to TRBJ2-6, with 11 bases identical to TRBD1. The V and J ends lost 7 bases and 2 bases, in that order; junction bases with no gene match: 16. The germline gives CDR1 DFQATT, CDR2 SNEGSKA (reference sequence). The CDR3 is 19 residues long.

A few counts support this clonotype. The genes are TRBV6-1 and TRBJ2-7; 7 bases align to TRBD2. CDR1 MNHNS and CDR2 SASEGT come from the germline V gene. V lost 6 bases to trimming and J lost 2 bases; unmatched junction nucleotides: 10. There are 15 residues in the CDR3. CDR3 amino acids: CASSPRGRGTYEQYF. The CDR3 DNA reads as TGTGCCAGCAGCCCGCGAGGGAGGGGAACCTACGAGCAGTACTTC.

The CDR3 here is CASTRLAGYNEQFF. The DNA for the CDR3 is TGTGCCAGCACCAGACTAGCGGGCTACAATGAGCAGTTCTTC. The chain uses TRBV6-2 or TRBV6-3 and TRBJ2-1; 10 nucleotides align to TRBD2. This CDR3 spans 14 amino acids. The V segment lost 7 bases and the J segment 3 bases; nucleotides outside the gene matches: 3. Germline V lookup: CDR1 MNHEY, CDR2 SVGEGT.

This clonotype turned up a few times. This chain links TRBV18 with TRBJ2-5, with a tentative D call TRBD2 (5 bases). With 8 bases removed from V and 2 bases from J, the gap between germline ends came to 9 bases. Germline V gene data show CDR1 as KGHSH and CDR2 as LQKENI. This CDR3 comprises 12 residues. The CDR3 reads CASAPGQETQYF. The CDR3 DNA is TGTGCCAGCGCCCCGGGACAAGAGACCCAGTACTTC.

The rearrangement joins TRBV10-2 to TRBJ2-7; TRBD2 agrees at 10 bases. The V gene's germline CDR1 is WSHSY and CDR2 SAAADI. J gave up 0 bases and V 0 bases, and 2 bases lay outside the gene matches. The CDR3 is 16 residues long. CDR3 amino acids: CASSESGLAASYEQYF. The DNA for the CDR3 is TGCGCCAGCAGTGAGTCCGGACTAGCGGCCTCCTACGAGCAGTACTTC.

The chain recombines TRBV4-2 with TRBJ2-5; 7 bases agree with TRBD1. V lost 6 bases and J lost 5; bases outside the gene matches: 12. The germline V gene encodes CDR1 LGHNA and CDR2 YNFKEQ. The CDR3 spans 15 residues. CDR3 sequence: CASRTRQGLQETQYF. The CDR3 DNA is TGTGCCAGCAGAACCCGACAGGGCCTCCAGGAGACCCAGTACTTC.

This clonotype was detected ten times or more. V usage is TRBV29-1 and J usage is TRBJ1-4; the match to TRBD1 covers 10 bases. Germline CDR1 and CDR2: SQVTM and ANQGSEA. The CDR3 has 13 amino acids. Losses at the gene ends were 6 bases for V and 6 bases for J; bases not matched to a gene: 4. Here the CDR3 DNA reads TGCAGCGTCAGACAGGGGGCAGATGAAAAACTGTTTTTT. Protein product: CSVRQGADEKLFF.

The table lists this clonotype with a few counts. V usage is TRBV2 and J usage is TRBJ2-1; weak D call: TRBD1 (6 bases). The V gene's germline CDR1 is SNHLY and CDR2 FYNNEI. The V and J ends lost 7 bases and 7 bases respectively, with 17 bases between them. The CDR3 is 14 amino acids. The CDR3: CASIEGHFPNEQFF. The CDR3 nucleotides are TGTGCCAGCATCGAGGGACACTTCCCGAATGAGCAGTTCTTC.